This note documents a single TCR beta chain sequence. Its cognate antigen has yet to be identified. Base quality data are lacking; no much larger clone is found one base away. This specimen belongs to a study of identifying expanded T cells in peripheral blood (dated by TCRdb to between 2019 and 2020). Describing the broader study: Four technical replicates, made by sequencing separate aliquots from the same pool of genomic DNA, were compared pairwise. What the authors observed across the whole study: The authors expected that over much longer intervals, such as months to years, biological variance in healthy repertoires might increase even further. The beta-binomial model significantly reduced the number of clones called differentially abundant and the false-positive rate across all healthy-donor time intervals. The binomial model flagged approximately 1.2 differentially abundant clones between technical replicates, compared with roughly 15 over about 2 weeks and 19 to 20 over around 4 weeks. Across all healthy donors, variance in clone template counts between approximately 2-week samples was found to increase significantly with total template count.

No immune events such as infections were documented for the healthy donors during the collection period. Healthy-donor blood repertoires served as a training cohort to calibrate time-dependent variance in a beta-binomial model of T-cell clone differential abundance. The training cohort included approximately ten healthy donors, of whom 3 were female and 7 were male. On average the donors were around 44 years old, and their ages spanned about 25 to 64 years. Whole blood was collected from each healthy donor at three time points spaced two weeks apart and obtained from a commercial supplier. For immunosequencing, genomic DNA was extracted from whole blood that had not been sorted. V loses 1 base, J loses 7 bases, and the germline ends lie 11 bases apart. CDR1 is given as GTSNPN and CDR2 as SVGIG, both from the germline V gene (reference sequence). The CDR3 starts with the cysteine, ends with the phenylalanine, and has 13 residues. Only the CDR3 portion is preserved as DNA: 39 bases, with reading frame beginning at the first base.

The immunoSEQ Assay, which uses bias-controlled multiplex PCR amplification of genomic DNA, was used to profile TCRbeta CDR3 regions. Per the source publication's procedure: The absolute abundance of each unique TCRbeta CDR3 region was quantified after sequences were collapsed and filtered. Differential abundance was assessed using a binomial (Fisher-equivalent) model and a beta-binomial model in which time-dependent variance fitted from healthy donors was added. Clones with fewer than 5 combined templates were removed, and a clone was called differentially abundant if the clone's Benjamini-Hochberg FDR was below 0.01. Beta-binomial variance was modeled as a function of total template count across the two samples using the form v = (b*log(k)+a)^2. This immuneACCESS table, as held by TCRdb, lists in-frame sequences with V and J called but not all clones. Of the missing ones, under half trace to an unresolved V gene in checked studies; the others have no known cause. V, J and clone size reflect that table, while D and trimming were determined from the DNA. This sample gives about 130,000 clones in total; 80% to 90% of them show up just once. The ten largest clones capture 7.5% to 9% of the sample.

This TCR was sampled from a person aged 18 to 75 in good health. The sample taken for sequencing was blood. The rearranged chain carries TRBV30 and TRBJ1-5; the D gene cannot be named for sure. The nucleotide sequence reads TGTGCCTGGAGTGCCGGCTTAGGGCAGCCCCAGCATTTT. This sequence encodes CAWSAGLGQPQHF.